Following are 8 T cell receptor beta chains from one sample sequenced in a study of human T cells and chemical hapten exposure. TCRdb re-analysed the RACE reads in MiXCR, keeping a single row per CDR3 protein. Of 40,000 to 65,000 distinct CDR3 sequences in the sample, 9.5% to 12% were seen once. Time point meaning: patch test 1, 2 weeks after DPC sensitization. Treatment defined: therapeutic diphenylcyclopropenone sensitization with weekly scalp DPC. Total RNA was extracted from unfractionated whole blood. The sequenced sample was whole blood, obtained in connection with sensitization to the hapten diphenylcyclopropenone (DPC). The receptors originated from a woman aged 40 to 50 with alopecia areata. Some clones in this sample may be carry-over from other donors' samples.

The rearrangement uses TRBV28 and TRBJ1-6; the D gene is possibly TRBD1 (5 bases). Per the germline V gene, CDR1 is MDHEN and CDR2 is SYDVKM. With 3 bases removed from V and 11 bases from J, the gap between germline ends came to 17 bases. The CDR3 runs to 15 residues. This chain's CDR3 is CASSFNAAGRTPLHF. The CDR3 DNA is TGTGCCAGCAGTTTTAACGCTGCAGGGAGGACACCCCTCCACTTT. The entire variable domain, with the rest obtained from reference TRBV28 and TRBJ1-6, is as follows: DVKVTQSSRYLVKRTGEKVFLECVQDMDHENMFWYRQDPGLGLRLIYFSYDVKMKEKGDIPEGYSVSREKKERFSLILESASTNQTSMYLCASSFNAAGRTPLHFGNGTRLTVT.

This clonotype was seen ten or more times. The V and J genes are TRBV6-5 and TRBJ2-7, with D tentatively TRBD1 or TRBD2 (5 bases each). Per germline, CDR1 MNHEY and CDR2 SVGAGI. The V end was cut by 5 bases, the J end by 1 base, with 9 bases between. This CDR3 spans 13 amino acids. CDR3: CASSLGRSYEQYF. DNA for the CDR3: TGTGCCAGCAGTCTGGGACGGTCCTACGAGCAGTACTTC.

This clonotype was counted many times. The chain combines TRBV24-1 with TRBJ2-2; tentatively, D is TRBD2 (6 bases). The CDR3 runs 17 residues. V lost 3 bases, J lost 6 bases, and 19 bases lay in between. Germline V gives CDR1 KGHDR, CDR2 SFDVKD. The CDR3 loop reads CATSDPVAGNYAGELFF. CDR3 in DNA: TGTGCCACCAGTGATCCTGTCGCGGGGAATTACGCCGGGGAGCTGTTTTTT.

V usage is TRBV28 and J usage is TRBJ2-7; TRBD1 matches at 7 bases. This CDR3 has 15 amino acids. The V segment lost 5 bases and the J segment 4 bases; nucleotides outside the gene matches: 11. Germline lookup yields CDR1 MDHEN and CDR2 SYDVKM. The DNA of the CDR3 is TGTGCCAGCAGTCCGCCCGGGACAGTTCGGTACGAGCAGTACTTC. The encoded protein is CASSPPGTVRYEQYF.

This clonotype turned up a few times. DNA for the CDR3: TGTGCCAGTAGTCCCGGGACTAGCGGGAGAGGCACCTACAATGAGCAGTTCTTC. Its protein product is CASSPGTSGRGTYNEQFF. V usage is TRBV19 and J usage is TRBJ2-1; 14 nucleotides agree with TRBD2. The V gene end was trimmed by 5 bases and the J gene end by 2 bases; junction bases not matched to a gene: 8. This CDR3 spans 18 amino acids. Germline CDR1 and CDR2: LNHDA and SQIVND (reference sequence).

This clonotype was detected many times. The rearrangement joins TRBV29-1 to TRBJ1-1; D unresolved. CDR3 length: 11 residues. Trimming pared 5 bases from V and 9 bases from J, leaving 13 bases between. Germline CDR1 and CDR2: SQVTM and ANQGSEA. In DNA form, the CDR3 reads TGCAGCGTTATTTGGTCGAAACAAGCTTTCTTT. Protein sequence: CSVIWSKQAFF. Based on the CDR3 plus reference TRBV29-1 and TRBJ1-1, the full variable domain is SAVISQKPSRDICQRGTSLTIQCQVDSQVTMMFWYRQQPGQSLTLIATANQGSEATYESGFVIDKFPISRPNLTFSTLTVSNMSPEDSSIYLCSVIWSKQAFFGQGTRLTVV.

V gene TRBV2 combines with J gene TRBJ1-5; the match to TRBD1 covers 7 bases. The CDR3 is 15 residues long. The V gene's germline CDR1 is SNHLY and CDR2 FYNNEI. The ends lost 6 bases at V and 0 bases at J; junction bases unmatched: 5. The CDR3 is CASRTGRDSNQPQHF. The CDR3 DNA is TGTGCCAGCAGGACAGGGAGGGATAGCAATCAGCCCCAGCATTTT.

This clonotype showed up just a few times. This rearrangement joins TRBV19 to TRBJ2-6; 8 bases are a match to TRBD1. The J segment lost 2 bases and the V segment lost 8 bases, leaving 5 bases of the junction unmatched. Germline V gene data show CDR1 as LNHDA and CDR2 as SQIVND (reference sequence). The CDR3 consists of 15 residues. The CDR3 spells CASGQGVPGANVLTF. The DNA of the CDR3 is TGTGCCAGTGGACAGGGAGTCCCTGGGGCCAACGTCCTGACTTTC.